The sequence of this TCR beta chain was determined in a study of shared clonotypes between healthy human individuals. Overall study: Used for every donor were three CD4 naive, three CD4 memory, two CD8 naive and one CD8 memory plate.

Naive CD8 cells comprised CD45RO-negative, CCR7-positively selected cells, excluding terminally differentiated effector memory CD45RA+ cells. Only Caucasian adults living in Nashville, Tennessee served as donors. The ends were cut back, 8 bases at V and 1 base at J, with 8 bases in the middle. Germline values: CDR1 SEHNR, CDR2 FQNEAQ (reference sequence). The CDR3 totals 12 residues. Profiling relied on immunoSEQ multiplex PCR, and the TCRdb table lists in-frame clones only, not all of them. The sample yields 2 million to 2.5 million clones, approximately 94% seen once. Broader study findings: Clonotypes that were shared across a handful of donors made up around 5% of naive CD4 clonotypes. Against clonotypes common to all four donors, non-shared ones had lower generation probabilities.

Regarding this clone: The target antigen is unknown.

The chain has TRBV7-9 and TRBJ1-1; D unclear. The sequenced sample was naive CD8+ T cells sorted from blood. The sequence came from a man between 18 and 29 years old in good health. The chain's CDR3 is CASGPQNTEAFF. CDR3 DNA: TGTGCCAGCGGACCACAGAACACTGAAGCTTTCTTT. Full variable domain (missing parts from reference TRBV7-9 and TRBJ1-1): DTGVSQNPRHKITKRGQNVTFRCDPISEHNRLYWYRQTLGQGPEFLTYFQNEAQLEKSRLLSDRFSAERPKGSFSTLEIQRTEQGDSAMYLCASGPQNTEAFFGQGTRLTVV.